The T cell receptor (beta chain) described here comes from a study of T cells in localized non-small cell lung cancer (dated by TCRdb to 2020 to 2022). Regarding the research as a whole: The study analyzed T cell repertoires of hundreds of early-stage NSCLC patients, comparing tumors and uninvolved tumor-adjacent lungs. The cohort comprised 236 treatment-naïve NSCLC patients with resected, localized lung tumors. A mean age of around 66 years was recorded for the NSCLC patients, of whom roughly 130 were male and around 100 were female.

What the research found in general, with its limitations: Higher blood T cell density associated with longer overall survival, while higher adjacent-lung clonality associated with shorter survival. The highest T cell clonality was observed in uninvolved tumor-adjacent lung, where clonality exceeded that of tumor, suggesting that antigenic responses were more focused in uninvolved tumor-adjacent lung. A median of 57 of the top 100 tumor clones turned up in the paired uninvolved adjacent lung, and roughly 30 of those clones also ranked among the top 100 of that same adjacent lung. Since the design was exploratory, TCR variables were selected using unadjusted p-values with no false-discovery rate correction. Because multi-region tumor sequencing was not done, intratumor heterogeneity could not be ruled out.

Points on this clone: What this receptor recognizes is not known. Within one base of it there is no much larger clone, and no base qualities were kept.

At diagnosis, tumor, uninvolved tumor-adjacent lung and peripheral blood were collected and then preserved as a mix of FFPE and fresh-frozen material. For TCR repertoire profiling, blood samples were analyzed as peripheral blood mononuclear cells. Including cysteine and phenylalanine, the CDR3 has 13 amino acids. CDR3 DNA only is kept here, 39 bases in frame from base 1. The CDR1 and CDR2 encoded by the germline V gene are SGHTA and FQGTGA. At the junction V is shortened by 5 bases and J by 2 bases; bases outside the gene matches: 2. The immunoSEQ Assay was used to sequence TCR beta CDR3 regions from DNA. In the paper's pipeline: To compute T cell density, TCR beta template counts were normalized to usable DNA, which was estimated by amplifying housekeeping genes. Using the preseqR package, richness was estimated by extrapolating to 120,000 templates for tissue samples and 400,000 templates for PBMC samples. Clonality was calculated as one minus Pielou's evenness. To identify tissue-enriched TCRs, differential abundance testing was run on productive amino-acid clonotypes with a minimum total count of 5 and an alpha of 0.1. The Jaccard Index and the Morisita Overlap Index were used to measure how much the repertoires overlapped between compartments. GLIPH grouped TCR beta CDR3s together with public tetramer-defined viral CDR3s, and a viral motif had to include at least three viral sequences and show V-gene enrichment. Sourced from immuneACCESS, this table was stored by TCRdb with only in-frame sequences that have V and J called. A share of the clones is absent; for the studies checked, an unresolved V gene accounts for under half, and the remainder has no known explanation. That table furnishes V, J and clone size, whereas the DNA furnished D and trimming. The table for this sample lists some 130,000 clones; more than 80% of them were counted only once. Clones ranked in the top ten supply 1.7% of the sample.

The chain links TRBV7-3 with TRBJ1-2; 7 junctional bases match TRBD1. Here the sequenced sample was peripheral blood, taken before any cancer treatment. This receptor was taken from a female donor of 60 years or more with stage I lung adenocarcinoma. The nucleotides read TGTGCCAGCAGCCGGGACAGAAACTATGGCTACACCTTC. Translated, this is CASSRDRNYGYTF.